The subject of this entry is one T cell receptor (beta chain). The data stem from a study of shared clonotypes between healthy human individuals. Generated by immunoSEQ multiplex PCR, the TCRdb table keeps only in-frame clones and is missing some. The sample lists around 340,000 clones; roughly 70% were seen once. CDR3 length equals 12 residues. V lost 5 bases, J lost 1 base, and 6 bases lay in between. Germline V gene data show CDR1 as SGHTA and CDR2 as FQGNSA. The sequence derives from a man aged 25-45 years in good health. V gene TRBV7-2 combines with J gene TRBJ2-7; D is unresolved. The specimen sequenced was memory CD4+ T cells sorted from blood. The subset was: CD45RA-negative fraction. CDR3 residues: CASSHDSYEQYF. The DNA for the CDR3 is TGTGCCAGCAGCCACGATTCCTACGAGCAGTACTTC.